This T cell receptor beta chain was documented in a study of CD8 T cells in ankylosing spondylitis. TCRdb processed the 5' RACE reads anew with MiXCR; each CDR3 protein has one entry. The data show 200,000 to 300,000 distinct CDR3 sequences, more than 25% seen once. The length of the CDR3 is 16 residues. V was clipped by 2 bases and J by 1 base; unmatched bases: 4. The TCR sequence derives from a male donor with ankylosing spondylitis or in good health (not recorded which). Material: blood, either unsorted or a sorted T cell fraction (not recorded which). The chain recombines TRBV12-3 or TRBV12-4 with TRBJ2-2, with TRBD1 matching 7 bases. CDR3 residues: CASSLPGQLNTGELFF. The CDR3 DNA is TGTGCCAGCAGTTTACCGGGACAGCTGAACACCGGGGAGCTGTTTTTT.